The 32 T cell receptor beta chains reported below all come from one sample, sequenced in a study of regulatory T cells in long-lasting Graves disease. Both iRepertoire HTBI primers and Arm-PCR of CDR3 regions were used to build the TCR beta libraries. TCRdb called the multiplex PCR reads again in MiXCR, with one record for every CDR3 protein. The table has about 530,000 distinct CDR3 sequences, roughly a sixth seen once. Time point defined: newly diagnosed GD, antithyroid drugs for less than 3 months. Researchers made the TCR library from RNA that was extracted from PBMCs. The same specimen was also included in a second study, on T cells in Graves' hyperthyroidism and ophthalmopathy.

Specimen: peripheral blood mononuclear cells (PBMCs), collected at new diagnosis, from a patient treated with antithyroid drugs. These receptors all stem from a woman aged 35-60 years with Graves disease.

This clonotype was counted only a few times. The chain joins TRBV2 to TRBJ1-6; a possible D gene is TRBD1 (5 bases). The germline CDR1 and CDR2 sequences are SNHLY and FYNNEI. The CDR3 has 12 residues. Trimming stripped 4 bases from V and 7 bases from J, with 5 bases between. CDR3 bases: TGTGCCAGCAGTGGGGGGAATTCACCCCTCCACTTT. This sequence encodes CASSGGNSPLHF.

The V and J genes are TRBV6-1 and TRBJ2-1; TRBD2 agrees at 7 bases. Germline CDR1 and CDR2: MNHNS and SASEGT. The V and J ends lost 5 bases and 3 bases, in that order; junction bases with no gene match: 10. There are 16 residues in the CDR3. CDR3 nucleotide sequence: TGTGCCAGCAGTCTTACAGCGGGGCAATTCTACAATGAGCAGTTCTTC. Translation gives CASSLTAGQFYNEQFF.

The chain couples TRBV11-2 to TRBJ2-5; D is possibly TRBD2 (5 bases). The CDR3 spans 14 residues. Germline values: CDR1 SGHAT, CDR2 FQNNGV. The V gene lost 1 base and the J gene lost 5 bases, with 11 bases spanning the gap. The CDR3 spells CASSLGRVGETQYF. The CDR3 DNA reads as TGTGCCAGCAGCTTAGGGCGGGTTGGGGAGACCCAGTACTTC.

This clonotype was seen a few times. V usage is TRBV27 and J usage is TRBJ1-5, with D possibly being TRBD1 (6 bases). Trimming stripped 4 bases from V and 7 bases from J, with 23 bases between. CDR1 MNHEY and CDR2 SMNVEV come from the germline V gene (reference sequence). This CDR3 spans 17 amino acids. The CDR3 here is CASSSLTGAGAGQPQHF. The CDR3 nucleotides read TGTGCCAGCAGTTCATTGACTGGGGCAGGGGCAGGCCAGCCCCAGCATTTT.

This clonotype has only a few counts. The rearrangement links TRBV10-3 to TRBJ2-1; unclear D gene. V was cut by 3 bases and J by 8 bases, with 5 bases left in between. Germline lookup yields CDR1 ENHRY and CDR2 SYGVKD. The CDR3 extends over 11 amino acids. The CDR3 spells CAISEGHEQFF. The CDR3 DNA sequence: TGTGCCATCAGTGAAGGGCATGAGCAGTTCTTC.

The CDR3 loop reads CASSSLFGTGGETQYF. The CDR3 nucleotides read TGTGCCAGCAGCTCTCTTTTCGGGACAGGGGGAGAGACCCAGTACTTC. The J gene is TRBJ2-5, the V gene TRBV12-3 or TRBV12-4; 11 nucleotides align to TRBD1. Trimming at V came to 6 bases and at J to 4 bases, leaving 10 bases not matched to a gene. The CDR3 has 16 amino acids.

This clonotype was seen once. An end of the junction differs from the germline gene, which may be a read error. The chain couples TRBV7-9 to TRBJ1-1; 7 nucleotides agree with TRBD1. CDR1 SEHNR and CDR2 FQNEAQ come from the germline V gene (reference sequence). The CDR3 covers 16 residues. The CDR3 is CASSQSTGFMNTEAFF. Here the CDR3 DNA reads TGCGCCAGCAGCCAATCGACAGGGTTCATGAACACTGAAGCTTTCTTT.

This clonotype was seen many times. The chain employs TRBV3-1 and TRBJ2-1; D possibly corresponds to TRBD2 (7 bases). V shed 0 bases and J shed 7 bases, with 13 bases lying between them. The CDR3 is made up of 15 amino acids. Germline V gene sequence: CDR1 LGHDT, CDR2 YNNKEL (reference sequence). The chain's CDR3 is CASSQDWGGGNEQFF. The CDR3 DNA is TGTGCCAGCAGCCAAGATTGGGGGGGCGGGAATGAGCAGTTCTTC.

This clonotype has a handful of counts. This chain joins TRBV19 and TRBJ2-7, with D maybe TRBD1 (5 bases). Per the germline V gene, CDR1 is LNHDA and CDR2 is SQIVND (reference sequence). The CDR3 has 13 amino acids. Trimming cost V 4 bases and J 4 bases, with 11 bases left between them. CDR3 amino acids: CASSTRVGYEQYF. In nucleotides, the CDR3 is TGTGCCAGTAGTACCAGGGTTGGGTACGAGCAGTACTTC.

The CDR3 protein is CATKGSYEQYF. The CDR3 coding sequence is TGTGCCACAAAGGGGTCCTACGAGCAGTACTTC. The V gene is TRBV19, the J gene TRBJ2-7; perhaps TRBD1 as D (5 bases). The V end lost 10 bases, the J end lost 1 base, and 8 bases lay between the germline ends. CDR3 length equals 11 residues. Germline V gives CDR1 LNHDA, CDR2 SQIVND (reference sequence).

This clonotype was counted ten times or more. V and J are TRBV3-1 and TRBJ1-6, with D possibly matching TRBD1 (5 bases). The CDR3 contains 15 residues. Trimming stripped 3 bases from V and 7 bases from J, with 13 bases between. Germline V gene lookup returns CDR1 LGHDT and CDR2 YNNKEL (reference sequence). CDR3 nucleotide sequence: TGTGCCAGCAGCCAGAGGGACCCGAGGAATTCACCCCTCCACTTT. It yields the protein CASSQRDPRNSPLHF. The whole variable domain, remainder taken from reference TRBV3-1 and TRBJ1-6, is DTAVSQTPKYLVTQMGNDKSIKCEQNLGHDTMYWYKQDSKKFLKIMFSYNNKELIINETVPNRFSPKSPDKAHLNLHINSLELGDSAVYFCASSQRDPRNSPLHFGNGTRLTVT.

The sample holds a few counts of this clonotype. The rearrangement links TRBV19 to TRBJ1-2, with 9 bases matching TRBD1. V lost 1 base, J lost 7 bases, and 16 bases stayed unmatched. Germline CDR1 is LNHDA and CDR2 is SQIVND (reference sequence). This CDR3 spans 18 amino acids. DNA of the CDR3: TGTGCCAGTAGTATAGCCGGGACAGGGTGGGCCTTTGGCTCTGGCTACACCTTC. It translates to CASSIAGTGWAFGSGYTF.

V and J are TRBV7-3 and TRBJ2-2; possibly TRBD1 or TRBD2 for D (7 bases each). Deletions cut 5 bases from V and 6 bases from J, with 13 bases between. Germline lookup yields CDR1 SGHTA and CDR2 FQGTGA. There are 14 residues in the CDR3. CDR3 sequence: CASSRQGGSGELFF. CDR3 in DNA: TGTGCCAGCAGCAGACAGGGAGGGTCCGGGGAGCTGTTTTTT.

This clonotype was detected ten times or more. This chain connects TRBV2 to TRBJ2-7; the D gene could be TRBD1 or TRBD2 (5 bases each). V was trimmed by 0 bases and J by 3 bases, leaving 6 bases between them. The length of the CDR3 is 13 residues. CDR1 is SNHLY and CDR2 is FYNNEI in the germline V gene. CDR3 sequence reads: CASSEAGVYEQYF. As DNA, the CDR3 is TGTGCCAGCAGTGAAGCGGGGGTCTACGAGCAGTACTTC.

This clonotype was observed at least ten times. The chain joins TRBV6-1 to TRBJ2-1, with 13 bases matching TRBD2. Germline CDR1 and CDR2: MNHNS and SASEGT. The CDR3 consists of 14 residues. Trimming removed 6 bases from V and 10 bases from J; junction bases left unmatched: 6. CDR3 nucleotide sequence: TGTGCCAGCAGCGGGACTAGCGGGGCTGGGGAGCAGTTCTTC. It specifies CASSGTSGAGEQFF.

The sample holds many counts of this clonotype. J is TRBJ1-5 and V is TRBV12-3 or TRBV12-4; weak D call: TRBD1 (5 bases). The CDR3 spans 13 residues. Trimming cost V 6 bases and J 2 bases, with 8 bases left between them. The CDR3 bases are TGTGCCAGCAGCGGAGGGGGCAATCAGCCCCAGCATTTT. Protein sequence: CASSGGGNQPQHF.

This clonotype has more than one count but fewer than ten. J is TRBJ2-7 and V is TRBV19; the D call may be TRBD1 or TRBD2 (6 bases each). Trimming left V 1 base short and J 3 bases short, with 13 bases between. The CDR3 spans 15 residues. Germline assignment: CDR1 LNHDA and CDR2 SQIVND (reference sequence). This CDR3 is CASSIAGAQDYEQYF. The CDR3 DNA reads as TGTGCCAGTAGTATAGCGGGGGCTCAGGACTACGAGCAGTACTTC.

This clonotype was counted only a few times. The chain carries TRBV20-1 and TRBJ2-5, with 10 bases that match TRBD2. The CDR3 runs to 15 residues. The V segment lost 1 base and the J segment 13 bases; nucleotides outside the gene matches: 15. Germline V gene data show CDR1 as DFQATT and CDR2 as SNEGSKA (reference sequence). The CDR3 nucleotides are TGCAGTGCTAGAGGACCCGGCACTAGCGGGGCACCGGGGTACTTC. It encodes CSARGPGTSGAPGYF.

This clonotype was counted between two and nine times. In DNA, the CDR3 is TGTGCCAGCAGTTACACAGGGGGGGCTGGCTACACCTTC. It specifies CASSYTGGAGYTF. The gene calls are TRBV25-1 and TRBJ1-2, with 8 bases matching TRBD1. The CDR3 runs 13 residues. V was clipped by 5 bases and J by 7 bases; unmatched bases: 6. CDR1 is MGHDK and CDR2 is SYGVNS in the germline V gene.

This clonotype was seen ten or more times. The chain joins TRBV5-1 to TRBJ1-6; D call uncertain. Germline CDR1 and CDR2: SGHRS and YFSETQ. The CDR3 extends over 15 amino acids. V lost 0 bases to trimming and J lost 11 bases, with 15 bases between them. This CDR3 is CASSLGGGDFAPLHF. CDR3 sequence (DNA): TGCGCCAGCAGCTTGGGAGGCGGGGATTTTGCACCCCTCCACTTT.

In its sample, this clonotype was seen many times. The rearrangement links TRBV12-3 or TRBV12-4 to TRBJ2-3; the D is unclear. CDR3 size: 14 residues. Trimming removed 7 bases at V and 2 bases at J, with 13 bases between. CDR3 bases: TGTGCCAGCACTCCGGAAGGTACCACAGATACGCAGTATTTT. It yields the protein CASTPEGTTDTQYF.

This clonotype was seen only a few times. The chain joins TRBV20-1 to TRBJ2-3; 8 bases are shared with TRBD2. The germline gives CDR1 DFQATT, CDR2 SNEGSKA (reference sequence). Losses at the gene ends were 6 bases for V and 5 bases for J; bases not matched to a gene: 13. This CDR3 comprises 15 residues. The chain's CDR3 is CSARRGGLLRDTQYF. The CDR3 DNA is TGCAGTGCGCGTCGGGGGGGCCTCTTAAGAGATACGCAGTATTTT.

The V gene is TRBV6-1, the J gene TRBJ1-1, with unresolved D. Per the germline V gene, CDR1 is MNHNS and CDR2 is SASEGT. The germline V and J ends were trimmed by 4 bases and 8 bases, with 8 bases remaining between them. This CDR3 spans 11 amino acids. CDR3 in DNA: TGTGCCAGCAGTGTCGAGCTAGAAGCTTTCTTT. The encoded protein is CASSVELEAFF.

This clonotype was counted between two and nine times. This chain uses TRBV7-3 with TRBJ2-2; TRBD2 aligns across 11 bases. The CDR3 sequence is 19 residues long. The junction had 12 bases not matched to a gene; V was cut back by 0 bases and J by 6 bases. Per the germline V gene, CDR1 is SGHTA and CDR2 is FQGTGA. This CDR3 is CASSLTGLAGGTGPGELFF. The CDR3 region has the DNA TGTGCCAGCAGCTTAACCGGACTAGCGGGTGGGACGGGGCCCGGGGAGCTGTTTTTT.

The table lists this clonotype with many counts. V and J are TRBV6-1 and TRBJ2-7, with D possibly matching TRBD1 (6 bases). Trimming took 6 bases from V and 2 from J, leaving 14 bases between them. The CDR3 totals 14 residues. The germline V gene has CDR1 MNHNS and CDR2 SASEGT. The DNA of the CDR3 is TGTGCCAGCAGAGTTATCAGGGACACCTACGAGCAGTACTTC. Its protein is CASRVIRDTYEQYF.

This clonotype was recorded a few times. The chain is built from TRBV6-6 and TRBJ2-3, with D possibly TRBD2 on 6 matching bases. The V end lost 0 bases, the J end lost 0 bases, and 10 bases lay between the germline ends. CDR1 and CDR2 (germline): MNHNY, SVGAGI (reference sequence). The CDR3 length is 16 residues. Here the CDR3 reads CASSYSSAGSTDTQYF. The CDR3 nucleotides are TGTGCCAGCAGTTACTCGTCCGCGGGGAGCACAGATACGCAGTATTTT.

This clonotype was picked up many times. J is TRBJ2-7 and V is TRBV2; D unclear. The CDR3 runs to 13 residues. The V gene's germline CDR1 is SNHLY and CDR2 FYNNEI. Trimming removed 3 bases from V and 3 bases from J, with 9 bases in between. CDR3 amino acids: CASSEGRFYEQYF. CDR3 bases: TGTGCCAGCAGTGAGGGCAGATTCTACGAGCAGTACTTC.

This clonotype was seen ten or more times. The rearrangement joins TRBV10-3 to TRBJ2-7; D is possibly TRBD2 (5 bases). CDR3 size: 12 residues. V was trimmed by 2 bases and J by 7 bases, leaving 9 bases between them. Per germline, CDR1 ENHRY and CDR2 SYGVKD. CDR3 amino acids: CAISEEPGEQYF. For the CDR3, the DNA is TGTGCCATCAGTGAGGAACCGGGGGAGCAGTACTTC.

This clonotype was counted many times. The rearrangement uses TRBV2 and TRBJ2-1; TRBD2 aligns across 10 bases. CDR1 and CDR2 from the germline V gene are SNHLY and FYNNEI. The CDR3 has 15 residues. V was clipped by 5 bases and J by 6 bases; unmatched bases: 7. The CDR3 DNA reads TGTGCCAGCAGTTTAGCGGGGGGCCGGGCCAATGAGCAGTTCTTC. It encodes CASSLAGGRANEQFF.

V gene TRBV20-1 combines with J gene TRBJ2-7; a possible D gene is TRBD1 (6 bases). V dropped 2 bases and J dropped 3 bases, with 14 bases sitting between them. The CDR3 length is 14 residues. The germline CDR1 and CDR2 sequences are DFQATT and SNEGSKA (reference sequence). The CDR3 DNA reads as TGCAGTGCTAGACCCCGGGACACATACTACGAGCAGTACTTC. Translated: CSARPRDTYYEQYF.

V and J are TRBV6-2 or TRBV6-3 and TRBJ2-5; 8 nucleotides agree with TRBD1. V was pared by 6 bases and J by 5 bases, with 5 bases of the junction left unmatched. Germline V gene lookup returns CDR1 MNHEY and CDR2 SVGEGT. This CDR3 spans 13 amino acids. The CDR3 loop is CASRPGGSETQYF. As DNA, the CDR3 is TGTGCCAGCAGACCAGGGGGCTCGGAGACCCAGTACTTC.

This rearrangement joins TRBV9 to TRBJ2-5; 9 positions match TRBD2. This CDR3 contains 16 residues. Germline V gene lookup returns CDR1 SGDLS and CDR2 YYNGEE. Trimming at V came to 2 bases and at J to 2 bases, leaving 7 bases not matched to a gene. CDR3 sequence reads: CASSVGASGAQETQYF. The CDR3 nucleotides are TGTGCCAGCAGCGTTGGGGCTAGCGGGGCGCAAGAGACCCAGTACTTC.